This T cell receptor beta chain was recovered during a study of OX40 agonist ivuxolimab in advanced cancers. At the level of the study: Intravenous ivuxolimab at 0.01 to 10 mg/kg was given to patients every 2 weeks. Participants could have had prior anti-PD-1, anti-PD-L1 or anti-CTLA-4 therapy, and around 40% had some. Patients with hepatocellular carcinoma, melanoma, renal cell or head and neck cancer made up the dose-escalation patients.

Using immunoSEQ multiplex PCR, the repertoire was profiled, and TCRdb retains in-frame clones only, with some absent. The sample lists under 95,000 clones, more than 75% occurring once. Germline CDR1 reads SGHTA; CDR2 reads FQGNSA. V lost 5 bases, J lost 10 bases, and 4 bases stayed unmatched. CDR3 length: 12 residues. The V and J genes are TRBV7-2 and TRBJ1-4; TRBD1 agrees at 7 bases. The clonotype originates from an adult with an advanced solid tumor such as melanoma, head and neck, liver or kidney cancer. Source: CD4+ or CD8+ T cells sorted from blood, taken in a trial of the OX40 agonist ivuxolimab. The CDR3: CASSDGTAKLFF. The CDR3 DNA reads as TGTGCCAGCAGCGACGGGACAGCAAAACTGTTTTTT.